The clone carrying this TCR beta chain came up once. Antigen specificity is unknown. This sample is drawn from a study of CD8 T cells in Susac syndrome. Points from the study as a whole: In its TCR sequencing and HLA analysis, the study acknowledged that the number of individuals was relatively small.

The authors reverse transcribed roughly 0.45 to 1 ug RNA with random hexamers. Each CDR3 protein is one row after TCRdb ran MiXCR on the immunoSEQ multiplex PCR reads. The sample lists 250,000 to 300,000 distinct CDR3 sequences; 70% to 90% were seen once. The CDR3 consists of 16 residues. The germline CDR1 and CDR2 sequences are MNHEY and SVGAGI. Germline trimming cut 0 bases from V and 4 bases from J; bases unmatched to any gene: 2. The CD8+ and CD4+ T cells were isolated magnetically using a negative isolation approach, whereas the TEMRA cells were enriched by FACS. The source material was CD8+ T cells from PBMCs. The chain recombines TRBV6-5 with TRBJ2-7, with TRBD2 matching 14 bases. The receptor comes from a human donor with multiple sclerosis. The CDR3 loop reads CASSYSGTSGSYEQYF. For the CDR3, the DNA is TGTGCCAGCAGTTACTCGGGGACTAGCGGGAGTTACGAGCAGTACTTC.